These 16 T cell receptor beta chains were sequenced from one sample in a study of spatial heterogeneity in lung cancer. One entry per CDR3 protein, called by TCRdb with MiXCR from the 5' RACE reads. The repertoire holds 45,000 to 55,000 distinct CDR3 sequences, with approximately 5% as singletons. The time point was: sample taken at primary tumor resection. Specimen: PBMCs, collected at surgery. These receptors were collected from a male donor with early-stage non-small cell lung cancer.

In its sample, this clonotype was seen many times. V gene TRBV9 combines with J gene TRBJ2-7; 7 bases match TRBD1. The V segment lost 1 base and the J segment 4 bases; nucleotides outside the gene matches: 8. CDR1 is SGDLS and CDR2 is YYNGEE in the germline V gene. CDR3 length: 15 residues. The CDR3 region has the DNA TGTGCCAGCAGCGTAAGCCCGGGACAGTGGTACGAGCAGTACTTC. Encoded protein: CASSVSPGQWYEQYF.

The chain carries TRBV4-1 and TRBJ2-1, with D perhaps TRBD1 (7 bases). This CDR3 spans 18 amino acids. Germline CDR1 is MGHRA and CDR2 is YSYEKL. Trimming cost V 2 bases and J 0 bases, with 17 bases left between them. The DNA of the CDR3 is TGCGCCAGCAGCCAAAGGTTAGTGCGGGACAGCTCCTACAATGAGCAGTTCTTC. Protein: CASSQRLVRDSSYNEQFF.

This chain joins TRBV29-1 and TRBJ2-1, with D possibly being TRBD2 (5 bases). Germline values: CDR1 SQVTM, CDR2 ANQGSEA. V gave up 7 bases and J gave up 5 bases, with 12 bases separating them. This CDR3 contains 12 residues. CDR3 DNA sequence: TGCAGCGCCGGGCCGGGAAACAATGAGCAGTTCTTC. This sequence encodes CSAGPGNNEQFF.

This clonotype was seen repeatedly, ten times or more. V is TRBV5-1 and J is TRBJ2-3, with no clear D. The CDR3 contains 14 residues. The germline V and J ends were trimmed by 2 bases and 2 bases, with 9 bases remaining between them. Germline V gene sequence: CDR1 SGHRS, CDR2 YFSETQ. CDR3 in DNA: TGCGCCAGCAGCTTAAGCTCTAACACAGATACGCAGTATTTT. It translates to CASSLSSNTDTQYF.

This clonotype showed up many times. This chain uses TRBV20-1 with TRBJ1-5; D is possibly TRBD1 (5 bases). In germline, CDR1 is DFQATT, CDR2 SNEGSKA (reference sequence). V was pared by 2 bases and J by 7 bases, with 6 bases between. The CDR3 sequence is 11 residues long. CDR3 residues: CSARSGQPQHF. For the CDR3, the DNA is TGCAGTGCTAGATCAGGGCAGCCCCAGCATTTT.

This clonotype has a count of ten or more. The chain links TRBV28 to TRBJ2-3, with TRBD2 matching 12 bases. V trimming: 6 bases; J trimming: 3 bases; junction bases outside the gene matches: 13. Germline CDR1 is MDHEN and CDR2 is SYDVKM. There are 18 residues in the CDR3. The CDR3 nucleotides read TGTGCCAGCAGAACCCGACTAGCGGGAGCGTTTGGGACAGATACGCAGTATTTT. It translates to CASRTRLAGAFGTDTQYF.

This clonotype occurred many times. This sequence joins TRBV20-1 and TRBJ1-2, with D uncertain. Deletions cut 0 bases from V and 5 bases from J, with 7 bases between. The CDR3 extends over 12 amino acids. Germline V gives CDR1 DFQATT, CDR2 SNEGSKA (reference sequence). The CDR3 coding sequence is TGCAGTGCTAGAGATGAGGGTTATGGCTACACCTTC. This sequence encodes CSARDEGYGYTF.

The genes are TRBV19 and TRBJ1-1; 7 bases agree with TRBD1. J was trimmed by 9 bases and V by 4 bases; bases with no gene match: 14. This CDR3 comprises 15 residues. Germline V lookup: CDR1 LNHDA, CDR2 SQIVND (reference sequence). CDR3 sequence reads: CASSTHSRGEVKAFF. CDR3 bases: TGTGCCAGTAGTACCCACTCCAGGGGGGAAGTAAAAGCTTTCTTT.

This clonotype has a count of ten or more. This chain joins TRBV2 and TRBJ2-5; TRBD1 is a possible D gene (5 bases). Germline V gene lookup returns CDR1 SNHLY and CDR2 FYNNEI. This CDR3 region has 13 residues. V gave up 6 bases and J gave up 1 base, with 9 bases separating them. The CDR3: CASRFRAQETQYF. The DNA for the CDR3 is TGTGCCAGCAGGTTCAGGGCCCAAGAGACCCAGTACTTC.

This clonotype was detected ten times or more. This sequence joins TRBV7-3 and TRBJ2-6; D is perhaps TRBD1 (6 bases). V was shortened by 4 bases and J by 4 bases, with 14 bases between the two germline ends. The CDR3 loop spans 16 amino acids. Germline V gene data show CDR1 as SGHTA and CDR2 as FQGTGA. This chain's CDR3 is CASSSEQGPGANVLTF. Written as DNA, the CDR3 is TGTGCCAGCAGCTCAGAACAGGGTCCCGGGGCCAACGTCCTGACTTTC.

This clonotype was recorded at least ten times. This sequence joins TRBV30 and TRBJ2-1; no clear D gene. The CDR3 extends over 12 amino acids. Trimming cost V 0 bases and J 9 bases, with 9 bases left between them. Germline V gene lookup returns CDR1 GTSNPN and CDR2 SVGIG (reference sequence). DNA for the CDR3: TGTGCCTGGAGTGTAGCGCTAGTTGAGCAGTTCTTC. This encodes CAWSVALVEQFF.

This clonotype was observed many times. The genes are TRBV5-1 and TRBJ1-1; D not resolved. Germline CDR1 and CDR2: SGHRS and YFSETQ. The V end was cut by 5 bases, the J end by 0 bases, with 8 bases between. The CDR3 totals 13 residues. The CDR3 coding sequence is TGCGCCAGCAGGTCGGACGTGAACACTGAAGCTTTCTTT. Protein sequence: CASRSDVNTEAFF.

Ten or more counts support this clonotype. The chain carries TRBV30 and TRBJ1-2; the match to TRBD1 covers 7 bases. The junction had 10 bases not matched to a gene; V was cut back by 2 bases and J by 7 bases. Germline CDR1 and CDR2: GTSNPN and SVGIG (reference sequence). This CDR3 contains 14 residues. CDR3 DNA: TGTGCCTGGAGTCAAATCTCGACAGGGTCTGGCTACACCTTC. This sequence encodes CAWSQISTGSGYTF.

This clonotype is a singleton in its sample. V and J are TRBV4-3 and TRBJ2-7; D unclear. The germline V and J ends were trimmed by 0 bases and 4 bases, with 10 bases remaining between them. From germline, CDR1 is LGHNA and CDR2 YSLEER. The CDR3 consists of 14 residues. CDR3 in amino acids: CASSQDLGLYEQYF. The DNA for the CDR3 is TGCGCCAGCAGCCAAGATCTTGGTCTTTACGAGCAGTACTTC.

This clonotype was counted many times. The chain links TRBV4-3 to TRBJ2-1, with a tentative D call TRBD1 (6 bases). Germline CDR1 is LGHNA and CDR2 is YSLEER. Trimming left V 2 bases short and J 0 bases short, with 8 bases between. The CDR3 is made up of 15 amino acids. In DNA form, the CDR3 reads TGCGCCAGCAGCCAATACAGGGTCTCCTACAATGAGCAGTTCTTC. This encodes CASSQYRVSYNEQFF.

This clonotype showed up many times. The chain links TRBV27 to TRBJ1-5; D remains unclear. The CDR3 runs 13 residues. The germline gives CDR1 MNHEY, CDR2 SMNVEV (reference sequence). V gave up 5 bases and J gave up 4 bases, with 9 bases separating them. The chain's CDR3 is CASSRRTNQPQHF. DNA of the CDR3: TGTGCCAGCAGTCGGCGAACGAATCAGCCCCAGCATTTT.